A selection of T cell receptor beta chains follows, all from one sample in a study of cytomegalovirus exposure and HLA in healthy donors. The protocol was immunoSEQ multiplex PCR, while the TCRdb copy is restricted to in-frame clones and leaves out a portion. The sample has fewer than 60,000 clones, about 72% seen once. Sequenced input: PBMCs. The receptors here all came from a middle-aged woman in good health and CMV-seropositive. CDR3s include the opening cysteine and the closing phenylalanine or tryptophan. Each record gives: J gene, D gene, clone size, V gene, CDR3 length, CDR3 DNA, CDR3 protein. The D gene is left open where the match is weak. Some rows have no size entry. The others give once, few or many, or a class for an expanded clone.

>TRBJ1-1|TRBD1|.|TRBV5-1|15
TGCGCCAGCAGCTTTAGGACAGGGATGAACACTGAAGCTTTCTTT
CASSFRTGMNTEAFF
>TRBJ2-7|.|once|TRBV30|13
TGTGCCTGGAGTGTACTGGTGGCCTACGAGCAGTACTTC
CAWSVLVAYEQYF
>TRBJ2-7|TRBD1|.|TRBV6-1|15
TGTGCCAGCGGACCTCTGGGGACAGGGTTTGGGGAGCAGTACTTC
CASGPLGTGFGEQYF
>TRBJ2-7|.|.|TRBV4-1|14
TGCGCCAGCAGCCAGGCGACACTCTCCTACGAGCAGTACTTC
CASSQATLSYEQYF
>TRBJ2-2|.|.|TRBV27|15
TGTGCCAGCAGTCGAGACAGGAGGAACACCGGGGAGCTGTTTTTT
CASSRDRRNTGELFF
>TRBJ2-7|TRBD2|.|TRBV7-6|15
TGTGCCAGCAGCTTAGGAGCGGGGTTCTTCAACGAGCAGTACTTC
CASSLGAGFFNEQYF
>TRBJ2-2|.|.|TRBV5-1|13
TGCGCCAGCAGCTTGGCACCCAGGGGGGAGCTGTTTTTT
CASSLAPRGELFF
>TRBJ2-1|.|.|TRBV10-3|13
TGTGCCATCAGATACAGGGACCACAATGAGCAGTTCTTC
CAIRYRDHNEQFF
>TRBJ1-1|TRBD1|.|TRBV5-6|16
TGTGCCAGCAGCTTTAGGTACGACAGGGGGAACACTGAAGCTTTCTTT
CASSFRYDRGNTEAFF
>TRBJ2-7|TRBD1|.|TRBV9|14
TGTGCCAGCAGCCCCTGGACAGGGGGCTACGAGCAGTACTTC
CASSPWTGGYEQYF
>TRBJ1-1|.|.|TRBV9|14
TGTGCCAGCAGCTTCCAGACTGAGAACACTGAAGCTTTCTTT
CASSFQTENTEAFF
>TRBJ2-3|TRBD2|few|TRBV6-1|14
TGTGCCAGCAGTTTTTATGGACTAGGGGATACGCAGTATTTT
CASSFYGLGDTQYF
>TRBJ1-1|.|.|TRBV4-1|18
TGCGCCAGCAGCCAAGATTCTGGGACTGAGCCTATGAACACTGAAGCTTTCTTT
CASSQDSGTEPMNTEAFF
>TRBJ2-7|TRBD1|.|TRBV5-5|16
TGTGCCAGCAGCTTGGAGGTAGGACAGGGATCCTACGAGCAGTACTTC
CASSLEVGQGSYEQYF
>TRBJ2-7|TRBD1|.|TRBV19|15
TGTGCCAGTAGTACCCTCGCTTCGACAGGGAGCGAGCAGTACTTC
CASSTLASTGSEQYF
>TRBJ1-2|TRBD1|.|TRBV14|18
TGTGCCAGCAGCCTGGGACAGCCACCTTTCCCCCTTTACTATGGCTACACCTTC
CASSLGQPPFPLYYGYTF
>TRBJ1-2|TRBD1|.|TRBV6-5|14
TGTGCCAGCAGTGTCGGACAGGGAGTCTATGGCTACACCTTC
CASSVGQGVYGYTF
>TRBJ1-3|.|.|TRBV19|14
TGTGCCAGTAGTCTACAGGGAACTGGAAACACCATATATTTT
CASSLQGTGNTIYF
>TRBJ1-1|.|.|TRBV5-5|13
TGTGCCAGCAGCTTGACTCGGTACACTGAAGCTTTCTTT
CASSLTRYTEAFF
>TRBJ2-4|.|.|TRBV12-5|16
TGTGCTAGTGCCATGAGGGCAGGGGTGAGCAAAAACATTCAGTACTTC
CASAMRAGVSKNIQYF
>TRBJ1-3|.|few|TRBV6-5|15
TGTGCCAGCAGACTCGACAGGTACTCTGGAAACACCATATATTTT
CASRLDRYSGNTIYF
>TRBJ2-1|.|.|TRBV25-1|18
TGTGCCAGCAGTGAATATTTCGGGCCCCGCGGGGGCGGGAATGAGCAGTTCTTC
CASSEYFGPRGGGNEQFF
>TRBJ1-1|.|.|TRBV27|14
TGTGCCAGCAGCTCGGGCCTGTCGGGGACTGAAGCTTTCTTT
CASSSGLSGTEAFF
>TRBJ2-7|.|.|TRBV18|15
TGTGCCAGCTCACCAGTCGGAGGGGCCGCCTACGAGCAGTACTTC
CASSPVGGAAYEQYF
>TRBJ1-4|.|.|TRBV5-1|15
TGCGCCAGCAGCTTGGGGGGGCGATCTAATGAAAAACTGTTTTTT
CASSLGGRSNEKLFF